Shown below are 14 T cell receptor beta chains from a single sample sequenced in a study of cytomegalovirus exposure and HLA in healthy donors. Amplification used 60 Vbeta primers and 13 Jbeta primers. Sequencing used immunoSEQ multiplex PCR; TCRdb keeps in-frame clones, though not all of them. The sample has 55,000 to 70,000 clones; 60% to 70% are singletons. The material sequenced was PBMCs. These receptors came from a man aged 40-50 years in good health and CMV-seropositive.

The CDR3 bases are TGTGCCACCAGCAGGGGCGGGGTAGCGGGGGGGGCCGGAGTTGGGCAGTTCTTC. Protein product: CATSRGGVAGGAGVGQFF. The rearrangement links TRBV15 to TRBJ2-1; 11 nucleotides align to TRBD2. The CDR3 covers 18 residues. V gave up 3 bases and J gave up 12 bases; unmatched junction bases: 19. Germline V gene data show CDR1 as LNHNV and CDR2 as YYDKDF (reference sequence).

The chain is built from TRBV5-6 and TRBJ2-3; possible D gene TRBD1, 6 bases. Trimming removed 5 bases at V and 1 base at J, with 8 bases between. The length of the CDR3 is 13 residues. Germline lookup yields CDR1 SGHDT and CDR2 YYEEEE. The CDR3 spells CASSYRGTDTQYF. CDR3 DNA: TGTGCCAGCAGTTACAGGGGCACAGATACGCAGTATTTT.

This rearrangement joins TRBV7-8 to TRBJ2-1; TRBD2 matches 7 bases. V trimming: 3 bases; J trimming: 1 base; junction bases outside the gene matches: 6. CDR3 length: 16 residues. CDR1 and CDR2 from the germline V gene are SGHVS and FQNEAQ. CDR3 sequence: CASSLDLGGSYNEQFF. In DNA, the CDR3 is TGTGCCAGCAGCTTGGATCTCGGGGGGTCCTACAATGAGCAGTTCTTC.

This chain joins TRBV27 and TRBJ2-3, with TRBD2 matching 10 bases. J lost 4 bases, V lost 2 bases, and 9 bases had no gene match. Looked up from germline, CDR1 is MNHEY and CDR2 is SMNVEV (reference sequence). This CDR3 has 17 amino acids. CDR3 residues: CASSLVSASGRSDTQYF. As DNA, the CDR3 is TGTGCCAGCAGTTTAGTCTCGGCTAGCGGGAGATCAGATACGCAGTATTTT.

CDR3 bases: TGCGCCAGCAGCTCCGACAGACCGATCTATGGCTACACCTTC. Amino acid sequence: CASSSDRPIYGYTF. The chain employs TRBV5-1 and TRBJ1-2; tentative D call: TRBD1 (5 bases). Trimming shortened V by 3 bases and J by 4 bases, and 13 bases separated the two germline ends. The CDR3 is 14 amino acids. Germline V gives CDR1 SGHRS, CDR2 YFSETQ.

This chain links TRBV5-8 with TRBJ2-5; no firm D call. This CDR3 comprises 14 residues. In germline, CDR1 is SGHTS, CDR2 YDEGEE. Trimming pared 5 bases from V and 3 bases from J, leaving 14 bases between. The CDR3 protein is CASSSSANEETQYF. The CDR3 region has the DNA TGTGCCAGCAGTTCCTCTGCGAATGAAGAGACCCAGTACTTC.

The rearrangement joins TRBV10-3 to TRBJ2-7; 13 bases line up with TRBD2. The CDR3 runs to 18 residues. Trimming took 8 bases from V and 5 from J; bases not matched to a gene: 18. In germline, CDR1 is ENHRY, CDR2 SYGVKD. CDR3 loop: CAISPGAAGTSGIHEQYF. The CDR3 coding sequence is TGTGCCATCTCCCCCGGGGCAGCCGGGACTAGCGGGATTCACGAGCAGTACTTC.

The V gene is TRBV4-2, the J gene TRBJ1-6; D may be TRBD1 (5 bases). Germline assignment: CDR1 LGHNA and CDR2 YNFKEQ. This CDR3 has 16 amino acids. Trimming shortened V by 2 bases and J by 7 bases, and 15 bases separated the two germline ends. The CDR3 sequence is CASSQRGGGRNSPLHF. For the CDR3, the DNA is TGTGCCAGCAGCCAAAGGGGTGGGGGGAGGAATTCACCCCTCCACTTT.

The chain has TRBV7-9 and TRBJ1-1; a weak D match, TRBD1 (5 bases). The ends were cut back, 2 bases at V and 4 bases at J, with 14 bases in the middle. Per germline, CDR1 SEHNR and CDR2 FQNEAQ (reference sequence). This CDR3 has 15 amino acids. The CDR3 DNA sequence: TGTGCCAGCAGCTTACAGGGTGGGGCCAGCACTGAAGCTTTCTTT. Amino acids: CASSLQGGASTEAFF. Complete variable domain (other parts from reference TRBV7-9 and TRBJ1-1): DTGVSQNPRHKITKRGQNVTFRCDPISEHNRLYWYRQTLGQGPEFLTYFQNEAQLEKSRLLSDRFSAERPKGSFSTLEIQRTEQGDSAMYLCASSLQGGASTEAFFGQGTRLTVV.

This chain connects TRBV6-1 to TRBJ1-5; 7 bases fit TRBD1. Germline V CDR1 and CDR2: MNHNS, SASEGT. This CDR3 contains 13 residues. The V and J ends lost 4 bases and 5 bases, in that order; junction bases with no gene match: 2. The CDR3 sequence is CASSVQGDQPQHF. DNA for the CDR3: TGTGCCAGCAGTGTCCAGGGGGATCAGCCCCAGCATTTT.

The sample holds a few counts of this clone. The chain links TRBV11-2 to TRBJ2-1; a possible D gene is TRBD2 (6 bases). The CDR3 runs to 15 residues. Germline V gene data show CDR1 as SGHAT and CDR2 as FQNNGV. Between the trimmed V and J ends, which lost 5 bases and 5 bases, there was a span of 16 bases. The DNA for the CDR3 is TGTGCCAGCAGCCAGGGACTCCCACCCCACAATGAGCAGTTCTTC. As protein: CASSQGLPPHNEQFF.

The chain joins TRBV30 to TRBJ1-4; 8 nucleotides line up with TRBD1. The CDR3 totals 13 residues. Germline CDR1 and CDR2: GTSNPN and SVGIG (reference sequence). V shed 5 bases and J 9 bases; nucleotides not matched to a gene: 8. The CDR3 protein is CAWGTGLGQKLFF. In nucleotides, the CDR3 is TGTGCCTGGGGGACAGGCCTCGGCCAAAAACTGTTTTTT. The full variable domain, completed using reference TRBV30 and TRBJ1-4, is SQTIHQWPATLVQPVGSPLSLECTVEGTSNPNLYWYRQAAGRGLQLLFYSVGIGQISSEVPQNLSASRPQDRQFILSSKKLLLSDSGFYLCAWGTGLGQKLFFGSGTQLSVL.

V is TRBV6-5 and J is TRBJ2-1, with 9 bases lining up with TRBD2. Germline V CDR1 and CDR2: MNHEY, SVGAGI. J was trimmed by 8 bases and V by 7 bases; bases with no gene match: 12. The CDR3 has 15 amino acids. DNA of the CDR3: TGTGCCAGCAAAACCCCCGCGGGGGGGCGTGATGAGCAGTTCTTC. Its translation is CASKTPAGGRDEQFF.

The rearrangement uses TRBV29-1 and TRBJ1-1; TRBD1 aligns across 8 bases. The ends lost 7 bases at V and 5 bases at J; junction bases unmatched: 9. Germline V gene sequence: CDR1 SQVTM, CDR2 ANQGSEA. The CDR3 has 13 amino acids. The CDR3, as DNA: TGCAGCGCCGACAGGGGCGGTCGTACTGAAGCTTTCTTT. Translating gives CSADRGGRTEAFF.